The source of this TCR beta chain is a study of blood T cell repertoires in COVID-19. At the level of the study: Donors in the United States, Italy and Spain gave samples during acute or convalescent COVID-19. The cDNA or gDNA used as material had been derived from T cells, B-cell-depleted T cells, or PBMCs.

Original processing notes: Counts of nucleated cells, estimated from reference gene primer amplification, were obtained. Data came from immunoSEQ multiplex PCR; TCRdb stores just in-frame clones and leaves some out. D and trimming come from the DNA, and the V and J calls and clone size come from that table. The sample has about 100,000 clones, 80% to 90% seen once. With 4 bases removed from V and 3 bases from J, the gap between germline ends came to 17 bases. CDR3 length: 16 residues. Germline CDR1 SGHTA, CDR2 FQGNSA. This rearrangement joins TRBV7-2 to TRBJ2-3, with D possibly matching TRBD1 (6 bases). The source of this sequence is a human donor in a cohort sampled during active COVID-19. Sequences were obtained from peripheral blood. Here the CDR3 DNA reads TGTGCCAGCAGCTCGCCACCGGGACACTCTACAGATACGCAGTATTTT. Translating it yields CASSSPPGHSTDTQYF.